Sequencing of this TCR beta chain was carried out in a study of T cells in localized non-small cell lung cancer (dated by TCRdb to the early 2020s). In the study overall: The study analyzed T cell repertoires of about 230 early-stage NSCLC patients, comparing tumors and uninvolved tumor-adjacent lungs. The cohort consisted of 236 treatment-naive NSCLC patients whose localized lung tumors had been resected. The mean age of the NSCLC patients was under 70 years, with 130 or so men and about a hundred women. Overall study results and their limits: Higher blood T cell density associated with longer overall survival, while higher adjacent-lung clonality associated with shorter survival. A median of 57 of the top 100 tumor clones turned up in the paired uninvolved adjacent lung, and some 28 of those clones also ranked among the top 100 of that same adjacent lung. Because multi-region sequencing of the tumors was not done, intratumor heterogeneity could not be ruled out. Because the study design was exploratory, TCR variables were selected using unadjusted p-values without false-discovery rate correction. The highest T cell clonality was observed in uninvolved tumor-adjacent lung, where clonality exceeded that of tumor, suggesting that antigenic responses were more focused in uninvolved tumor-adjacent lung.

Details on this clone: No antigen is known for it. Nothing much larger sits one base from this clone, and base qualities are not available.

The CDR1 and CDR2 encoded by the germline V gene (reference sequence) are LNHDA and SQIVND. Including cysteine and phenylalanine, the CDR3 has 15 amino acids. The read is trimmed to its CDR3 DNA, 45 bases read in frame from base 1. V loses 6 bases of germline sequence and J loses 3 bases, and the interval between the two ends is 15 bases. TCR beta CDR3 regions were sequenced from DNA using the immunoSEQ Assay. As for the original processing: T cell density was computed as TCR beta template counts normalized to usable DNA estimated by amplifying housekeeping genes. Richness was estimated with the preseqR package, extrapolating to 400,000 templates for PBMC samples and 120,000 templates for tissue samples. Clonality was defined as one minus Pielou's evenness. Tissue-enriched TCRs were identified through differential abundance testing performed on productive amino-acid clonotypes, with a minimum total count of 5 and an alpha of 0.1. The Jaccard Index and the Morisita Overlap Index were used to quantify repertoire overlap between compartments. TCR beta CDR3s were clustered by GLIPH together with public tetramer-defined viral CDR3s, and at least three viral sequences plus V-gene enrichment were required for viral motifs. TCRdb's version of the immuneACCESS table is confined to in-frame rearrangements and falls short of the full clone set. An unresolved V gene accounts for under half of the shortfall where checked; the remainder is of unknown origin. From that table come the V and J calls and clone size; the DNA was used to work out D and trimming. A total of some 80,000 clones appear in this sample, approximately 85% of them only once. The ten largest clones represent approximately 3% of the sample.

At diagnosis, tumor, uninvolved tumor-adjacent lung and peripheral blood were collected and then preserved as a mix of FFPE and fresh-frozen material. For TCR repertoire profiling, blood samples were analyzed as peripheral blood mononuclear cells. The sequence was obtained from a man aged 40-75 years with stage I lung adenocarcinoma. The source was peripheral blood, collected before any cancer treatment. In this chain, TRBV19 is recombined with TRBJ2-1; the D segment cannot be called with confidence. This receptor has the CDR3 CASRSGSSLYNEQFF. The DNA reads TGTGCCAGTAGGTCCGGGTCCTCTCTCTACAATGAGCAGTTCTTC.